Below, one T cell receptor (beta chain) is given with its context. Antigen: not known. CDR3 length: 15 amino acids. The germline gives CDR1 SGHRS, CDR2 YFSETQ. This specimen belongs to a study of cytomegalovirus exposure and HLA in healthy donors. Study-level points and caveats: When presence/absence was analysed, sequencing depth was taken to be roughly uniform across donors.

PCR employed 60 Vbeta and 13 Jbeta primers. Using immunoSEQ multiplex PCR, the repertoire was profiled, and TCRdb retains in-frame clones only, with some absent. The sample includes 200,000 to 250,000 clones, roughly 82% seen only once; the top ten take around 5%. This chain uses TRBV5-1 with TRBJ2-5; a possible D gene is TRBD1 (6 bases). The tail of the sequence fits TRBJ2-7 better, so the J call may be wrong. This clonotype was obtained from a woman aged 40 to 50 in good health and CMV-seropositive. The sample taken for sequencing was PBMCs. CDR3 in amino acids: CASSRQDPSSYEQYF. In DNA, the CDR3 is TGCGCCAGCAGCCGACAGGACCCGAGCTCCTACGAGCAGTACTTC.